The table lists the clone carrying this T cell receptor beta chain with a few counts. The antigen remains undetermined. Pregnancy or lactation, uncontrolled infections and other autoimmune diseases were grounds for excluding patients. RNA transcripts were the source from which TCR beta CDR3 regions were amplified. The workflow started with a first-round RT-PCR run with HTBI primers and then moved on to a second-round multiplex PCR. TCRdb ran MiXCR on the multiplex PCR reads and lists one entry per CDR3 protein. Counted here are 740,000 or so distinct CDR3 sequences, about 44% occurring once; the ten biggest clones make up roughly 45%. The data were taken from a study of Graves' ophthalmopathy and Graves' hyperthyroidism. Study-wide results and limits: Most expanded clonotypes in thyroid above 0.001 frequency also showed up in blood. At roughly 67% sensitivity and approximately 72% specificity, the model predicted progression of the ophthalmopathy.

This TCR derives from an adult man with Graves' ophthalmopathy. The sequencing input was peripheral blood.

The CDR3 nucleotides are TGTGCCAGCAGTTTCGGGACACCGGGAGAGACCCAGTACTTC. Encoded protein: CASSFGTPGETQYF. The chain recombines TRBV27 with TRBJ2-5; D perhaps matches TRBD1 (6 bases). This CDR3 spans 14 amino acids. Trimming pared 3 bases from V and 4 bases from J, leaving 12 bases between. Germline V CDR1 and CDR2: MNHEY, SMNVEV (reference sequence).